These 7 T cell receptor beta chains share one sample of origin, sequenced in a study of post-analysis software for immune sequencing data. Study conclusions and caveats: Among 5 or 6 TRBV segments more frequent in patients than controls were TRBV5-6, TRBV5-1 and TRBV20-1.

The library was made from cDNA and included unique molecular identifiers. One entry per CDR3 protein, called by TCRdb with MiXCR from the PCR reads. The sample carries 650,000 to 850,000 distinct CDR3 sequences, 40% to 55% recorded once. These receptors have no identified antigens. Sequenced sample: blood. These receptors were collected from a girl between 10 and 17 years old with multiple sclerosis.

The chain carries TRBV11-2 and TRBJ2-5; the D call may be TRBD1 or TRBD2 (6 bases each). The V gene lost 4 bases and the J gene lost 1 base, with 16 bases spanning the gap. This CDR3 contains 16 residues. CDR1 and CDR2 (germline): SGHAT, FQNNGV. CDR3 sequence: CASSSLRGRSQETQYF. The CDR3 region has the DNA TGTGCCAGCAGCTCCCTAAGGGGGAGGAGCCAAGAGACCCAGTACTTC. Complete variable domain (other parts from reference TRBV11-2 and TRBJ2-5): EAGVAQSPRYKIIEKRQSVAFWCNPISGHATLYWYQQILGQGPKLLIQFQNNGVVDDSQLPKDRFSAERLKGVDSTLKIQPAKLEDSAVYLCASSSLRGRSQETQYFGPGTRLLVL.

V gene TRBV29-1 combines with J gene TRBJ2-7; TRBD1 agrees at 8 bases. This CDR3 comprises 12 residues. Germline CDR1 SQVTM, CDR2 ANQGSEA. Trimming took 5 bases from V and 5 from J; bases not matched to a gene: 5. The CDR3 DNA reads as TGCAGCGTTTGTCAGGGGGCCCACGAGCAGTACTTC. Encoded protein: CSVCQGAHEQYF.

Here the CDR3 reads CATSDYGTGDDGTQYF. The CDR3 DNA sequence: TGTGCCACCAGTGATTATGGGACAGGGGATGATGGTACGCAGTATTTT. The gene calls are TRBV24-1 and TRBJ2-3, with 10 bases that match TRBD1. The CDR3 length is 16 residues. The V and J ends lost 2 bases and 8 bases, in that order; junction bases with no gene match: 9. CDR1 is KGHDR, CDR2 SFDVKD, per germline.

This clonotype was counted between two and nine times. The genes are TRBV6-5 and TRBJ2-5; 7 bases match TRBD2. Germline V gene sequence: CDR1 MNHEY, CDR2 SVGAGI. The CDR3 contains 13 residues. Unmatched junction bases numbered 8, after V lost 8 bases and J lost 5 bases. CDR3: CASRAVGRETQYF. The CDR3 DNA sequence: TGTGCCAGCCGGGCAGTCGGGAGGGAGACCCAGTACTTC.

This clonotype was recorded a few times. The chain joins TRBV7-2 to TRBJ2-3; D is unresolved. Trimming left V 3 bases short and J 1 base short, with 11 bases between. The CDR3 runs 15 residues. CDR1 is SGHTA, CDR2 FQGNSA, per germline. CDR3 bases: TGTGCCAGCAGCTTTGGAAACTCGGGCACAGATACGCAGTATTTT. Amino acids: CASSFGNSGTDTQYF.

V gene TRBV27 combines with J gene TRBJ2-7; 7 positions match TRBD2. Germline V gene sequence: CDR1 MNHEY, CDR2 SMNVEV (reference sequence). V was clipped by 4 bases and J by 4 bases; unmatched bases: 13. The CDR3 length is 16 residues. The CDR3 DNA is TGTGCCAGCAGTTCCACCCCGGGGGGAACTGGGTACGAGCAGTACTTC. This encodes CASSSTPGGTGYEQYF.

The gene calls are TRBV10-3 and TRBJ2-1; D is possibly TRBD2 (5 bases). The CDR3 totals 17 residues. Per the germline V gene, CDR1 is ENHRY and CDR2 is SYGVKD. V was trimmed by 3 bases and J by 6 bases, leaving 21 bases between them. CDR3 coding DNA: TGTGCCATCAGTGACTCCCACGGGCTAGCTCCTTCCAATGAGCAGTTCTTC. Its translation is CAISDSHGLAPSNEQFF.